The source of this T cell receptor (beta chain) is a study of shared clonotypes between healthy human individuals. As for the study in general: The plates for each donor numbered three CD4 naive, three CD4 memory, two CD8 naive and one CD8 memory.

Per germline, CDR1 MNHEY and CDR2 SVGAGI. There are 16 residues in the CDR3. The germline V and J ends were trimmed by 0 bases and 5 bases, with 16 bases remaining between them. As concerns this clone: Its antigen is not known.

TCRdb keeps only in-frame clones here, not all; method: immunoSEQ multiplex PCR. The sample carries around 940,000 clones, less than 85% recorded once. Whole-study findings and limits: Among the subsets, naive ones generally showed larger estimated richness than memory ones.

This clonotype originated in a man between 18 and 35 years old in good health. The chain recombines TRBV6-5 with TRBJ1-2, with D unclear. Material: memory CD4+ T cells sorted from blood. Subset of the sample: CD45RA-negative fraction. The CDR3 coding sequence is TGTGCCAGCAGTTACTCGACCGTCCGACATTCTTATGGCTACACCTTC. Translation gives CASSYSTVRHSYGYTF.